This T cell receptor beta chain came from a study of T-cell memory formation after mild COVID-19. After removal of 5 bases from V and 3 bases from J, the junction contained 6 bases not matched to a gene. This CDR3 is built from 15 residues. Study results and limitations: Contracting CD4+ clones sat mainly in CM and EM; CD8+ in EMRA. Whether second-wave clones peaking at day 37 were SARS-CoV-2 specific went unconfirmed. Memory sampled before infection contained some responding clones, suggesting cross-reactive memory joined.

The 5'RACE method, run with constant-segment primers, produced TCR alpha and TCR beta cDNA libraries (carrying sample barcodes and UMIs). A single record per CDR3 protein comes from TCRdb applying MiXCR to the 5' RACE reads. The sample records tens of thousands of distinct CDR3 sequences, 5.5% to 8.5% being singletons. This clonotype occurred many times. Its matching antigen is unknown. The source is an adult who had mild COVID-19 (a few samples of this study predate the infection). Cell type and time point are not known. The sequencing input was PBMCs or a T cell subset sorted from them (not recorded which). The chain employs TRBV12-3 or TRBV12-4 and TRBJ1-5; 8 bases line up with TRBD1. The CDR3 DNA follows: TGTGCCAGCAGTCAGATCAGGGGGCCCAATCAGCCCCAGCATTTT. This translates into CASSQIRGPNQPQHF.